This TCR beta chain was identified during a study of blood T cell repertoires in COVID-19. Per germline, CDR1 MNHEY and CDR2 SVGAGI. The CDR3 has 14 residues. V lost 2 bases and J 3 bases, leaving 10 bases between the germline ends. Profiling relied on immunoSEQ multiplex PCR, and the TCRdb table lists in-frame clones only, not all of them. The sample yields about 70,000 clones, 75% to 90% seen once. V usage is TRBV6-5 and J usage is TRBJ1-1; D not resolved. This sequence originates from a human donor in a cohort sampled during active COVID-19. Sequencing was carried out using peripheral blood. The CDR3 DNA reads as TGTGCCAGCAGTTACAGGCAGGCTGACACTGAAGCTTTCTTT. Its protein is CASSYRQADTEAFF.